The T cell receptor (beta chain) described here comes from a study of healthy donors' naive CD4 and CD8 T cells. CD4+CD8-CD45RO-CD45RA+ cells were naive CD4+; CD8+CD4-CD45RA+CD27bright cells were naive CD8+. A linear amplification protocol produced the TCR libraries from roughly 0.5 ug of total RNA. TCRdb processed the reads anew with MiXCR; each CDR3 protein has one entry. The data hold about 180,000 distinct CDR3 sequences, with nearly 75% observed a single time. This CDR3 contains 15 residues. Germline CDR1 is SGHTA and CDR2 is FQGNSA. With 9 bases removed from V and 0 bases from J, the gap between germline ends came to 17 bases.

The rearrangement joins TRBV7-2 to TRBJ1-1; perhaps TRBD1 as D (6 bases). The source material was naive CD4+ and CD8+ T cells sorted from blood, pooled from several donors. The TCR sequence derives from a pool of human donors in good health; the sample pools cells from several healthy donors. CDR3 DNA sequence: TGTGCCAGTGAGCTACTACAGGGAATGAACACTGAAGCTTTCTTT. Its protein is CASELLQGMNTEAFF.